This T cell receptor beta chain was identified in a study of blood T cells in healthy people across ages (dated by TCRdb to between 2014 and 2017). Context from the whole study: In model experiments, roughly one uniquely barcoded TCR beta cDNA molecule per two T cells was captured by template switching. Age-related changes in TCR beta repertoire diversity were measured in the study by deep sequencing normalized with unique cDNA molecular identifiers. The donors were divided into four age groups: young (average around 15 years), middle-aged (under 40), aged (62) and long-lived (about 90). To avoid experimental bias, donors of different ages were spread randomly across the sequencing lanes. Two additional independent replicas of 1 million unique cDNA reads from the same blood draw were analyzed for two donors (one aged 18 to 30 and one aged 80 or older). What the authors observed across the whole study: Estimates of total diversity based on one million sequenced T cells were regarded as lower bounds and as underestimates. Since profiling was done on bulk unsorted PBMCs, naive and antigen-experienced compartments could not be conclusively compared. Because the CMV infection status of the donors was unknown, age-related changes in expanded clonotypes may potentially have been confounded. Observed TCR beta diversity correlated strongly with the percentage of naive T cells measured by flow cytometry. Compared with the aged group, more naive CD4+ T cells, fewer expanded clones and increased TCR diversity were shown by the long-lived group, suggesting age selection. As age increased, observed TCR beta diversity per million T cells dropped in a roughly linear way, and a significant reduction was already evident by age about 40.

The sample holds a few counts of this clonotype. No cognate antigen has been identified for it. Base qualities are not at hand, and no much larger clone is one base apart. CDR1 and CDR2 (KGHDR, SFDVKD) derive from the germline V gene. The CDR3, from cysteine to phenylalanine, totals 13 residues. This entry keeps only the CDR3 DNA: 39 bases, framed from base 1. The germline ends are 1 base apart after V is trimmed by 0 bases and J by 2 bases. The roughly 39 donors, aged about 6 to 90 years, were systemically healthy Caucasian individuals from Russia. Roughly 10 milliliters of peripheral blood were collected from each donor into EDTA-treated Vacutainer tubes. Ficoll-Paque density-gradient centrifugation was used to isolate PBMCs, with at least 7 million per sample. Total RNA was extracted from PBMCs with Trizol reagent, with at least 5.5 micrograms obtained per sample. The percentages of naive CD45RAhigh/CD27high T cells were determined by flow cytometry on a PBMC aliquot from every donor.

Libraries were made using 5' RACE. Sequencer: Illumina HiSeq 2500. A second PCR of roughly 6 to 12 cycles was run with a J-beta primer mix and a sample-barcoded 5' primer. Each TCR beta cDNA molecule received a unique molecular identifier from a template-switch 5' adaptor carrying 12 random nucleotides. At least 2.5 million CDR3-containing paired-end reads were obtained from each sample. First-strand cDNA was synthesized from all RNA with the Mint cDNA synthesis kit, primed by a TRBC-specific oligonucleotide. After uracil-DNA glycosylase treatment, a first 18-cycle PCR used universal primers M1SS and BC2_uni_R on all cDNA. In the authors' own workflow: For normalization, 1 million high-quality reads, each with a distinct molecular identifier, were randomly selected from each sample. Instead of being binned into consensus sequences, reads that shared molecular identifiers were thrown out. MiTCR, with a Q25 quality threshold and the strictest error-elimination algorithm, was used for CDR3 identification, clonotype clustering and error correction. Lower-bound total TCR beta diversity was estimated with a nonparametric unseen species model using Euler transformation. TCRdb itself trimmed the public reads at Q25 with fastp, ran MiXCR and retained productive beta chains. Rows matching on CDR3 protein sequence are summarized as one entry with the most common DNA and genes. In this record, the V and J calls reflect TCRdb's handling and not the investigators' own analysis. The sample table contains some 1.6 million distinct CDR3 sequences; only one count was recorded for about 31% of them. The ten largest clones add up to roughly 10% of the sample.

The sequenced sample consisted of blood. The chain joins TRBV24-1 to TRBJ1-5; the D gene is not confidently resolved. The TCR comes from a woman in her twenties or thirties in good health. This receptor has the CDR3 CATSDLGNQPQHF. The bases are TGTGCCACCAGTGATTTGGGCAATCAGCCCCAGCATTTT.